Given below is one T cell receptor (beta chain) in context. This clonotype came up many times. What antigen it recognizes has not been identified. Base qualities are not recorded, but no much larger clone differs from it by a single base. Reads for this sample came from an Illumina NovaSeq 6000. TCRalpha and TCRbeta cDNA libraries were built by 5'RACE with constant-segment primers, adding sample barcodes and unique molecular identifiers. Trizol reagent was used to extract RNA from every sample. Library amplification was performed in two PCR steps, and a second sample barcode and Illumina TruSeq adapters were introduced in the second step. Sequencing of the libraries was done on an Illumina NovaSeq, producing 2 x 150 bp paired-end reads. As for the authors' bioinformatics: The reads were demultiplexed and collapsed into UMI-guided consensus sequences using migec v1.2.7. With mixcr v2.1.11, UMI consensuses were aligned to TRA and TRB V and J templates and assembled into clonotypes. A clonotype was counted as expanded or contracted only when both edgeR and NoisET called the clonotype significant, with the noise models trained on biological replicates. For edgeR calls, the thresholds were a false discovery rate-adjusted p below 0.01 and a log2 fold-change of 1. As an exploratory analysis of dynamics, PCA with hierarchical clustering was applied to max-normalized trajectories of the 1000 most abundant clonotypes. Each responding clone was given a CD4 or CD8 phenotype based on the CD4+ and CD8+ repertoires, which had been sequenced separately. The raw public data were reprocessed by TCRdb itself: fastp quality trimming at Q25, MiXCR clonotype calling, in-frame beta chains only. Identical CDR3 proteins give one entry, which carries the most common genes and DNA. The V and J calls and clone size come from TCRdb's table, not from the authors' own analysis. Here the sample has over 500,000 distinct CDR3 sequences; roughly 17% occur a single time. Around 8.1% of the sample goes to the ten largest clones.

The cysteine opens and the phenylalanine closes a CDR3 of 15 amino acids. The retained sequence is limited to the CDR3, 45 bases, with the frame set at the first base. V gives up 5 bases and J gives up 0 bases, and the segment between their germline ends measures 11 bases. CDR1 and CDR2 are read off the germline V gene as SGHTA and FQGNSA. The data originate from a study of T-cell memory formation after mild COVID-19 (dated by TCRdb to the early 2020s). Background on the whole study: TCR sequence clusters from the two donors were largely donor specific. The cohort was made up of two young adult volunteers, one female and one male, who were previously healthy. In two donors, T-cell clones that expanded and contracted after mild COVID-19 were tracked by sequencing TCRalpha and TCRbeta repertoires over time. Results the study describes overall, beyond this receptor: Some responding clones were detected in pre-infection memory, which suggested that pre-existing cross-reactive memory T cells had joined the SARS-CoV-2 response. The study covered only a couple of mild cases, and larger cohorts including severe cases with pre-infection samples were considered necessary. SARS-CoV-2 specificity was not confirmed for the second-wave clones peaking on day 37. Contracting CD4+ clones were found mainly in CM and EM memory subsets, while CD8+ clones were enriched in EMRA. Balanced CD4/CD8 phenotypes were observed for clones contracting from day 15 to 85, whereas a bias towards CD4+ was observed for a second wave of clones expanding from day 15 to 37.

Ficoll-Paque density gradient centrifugation was used to isolate PBMCs. The chain couples TRBV7-2 to TRBJ2-1; possibly the D gene is TRBD1, per 6 matching bases. The sequenced sample was PBMCs or a T cell subset sorted from them (not recorded which). The receptor was derived from an adult woman who had mild COVID-19 (a few samples of this study predate the infection). The sample titles of this study are shuffled in the database, so cell type and time point are left out; the donor was told from shared clones. The DNA is as follows: TGTGCCAGCAGCATAACAGGGAGCTCCTACAATGAGCAGTTCTTC. Its product reads: CASSITGSSYNEQFF.